The 28 T cell receptor beta chains below all came from one sample that was sequenced in a study of blood T cell repertoires in COVID-19. Generated by immunoSEQ multiplex PCR, the TCRdb table keeps only in-frame clones and is missing some. Of over 45,000 clones in the sample, about four fifths were seen once. Sequencing input: peripheral blood. These receptors were collected from a human donor in a cohort sampled during active COVID-19.

The chain joins TRBV21-1 to TRBJ2-3; TRBD2 is taken as the D call from the table, unchecked against the DNA. TRBV21-1 is listed as a pseudogene. This CDR3 comprises 14 residues. CDR3 DNA: TGTGCCAGCGAGGGCGTTACTAGCACAGATACGCAGTATTTT. Amino acid sequence: CASEGVTSTDTQYF.

CDR3 sequence reads: CASSLQGAETQYF. The CDR3 nucleotides are TGTGCCAGCAGCTTACAGGGGGCAGAGACCCAGTACTTC. The V and J genes are TRBV5-4 and TRBJ2-5; 9 bases are a match to TRBD1. J was trimmed by 4 bases and V by 2 bases; bases with no gene match: 0. The CDR3 is 13 residues long. From germline, CDR1 is SGHNT and CDR2 YYREEE (reference sequence).

The V call is TRBV5-1, the J call TRBJ1-1; TRBD1 matches at 9 bases. The V gene's germline CDR1 is SGHRS and CDR2 YFSETQ. This CDR3 has 14 amino acids. V lost 4 bases and J lost 3; bases outside the gene matches: 4. This chain's CDR3 is CASSAGTGYTEAFF. The CDR3 DNA reads TGCGCCAGCAGCGCCGGGACAGGGTACACTGAAGCTTTCTTT. The full variable domain, rest sourced from reference TRBV5-1 and TRBJ1-1, is KAGVTQTPRYLIKTRGQQVTLSCSPISGHRSVSWYQQTPGQGLQFLFEYFSETQRNKGNFPGRFSGRQFSNSRSEMNVSTLELGDSALYLCASSAGTGYTEAFFGQGTRLTVV.

This rearrangement joins TRBV24-1 to TRBJ2-2; 9 bases agree with TRBD2. V lost 10 bases, J lost 0 bases, and 8 bases stayed unmatched. Germline CDR1 is KGHDR and CDR2 is SFDVKD. The CDR3 has 16 residues. This CDR3 reads CATASGGTSNTGELFF. The CDR3 nucleotides are TGTGCCACTGCGAGCGGGGGGACCTCGAACACCGGGGAGCTGTTTTTT.

V usage is TRBV24-1 and J usage is TRBJ2-7; 9 positions agree with TRBD1. The CDR3 is 15 amino acids. Germline assignment: CDR1 KGHDR and CDR2 SFDVKD. Trimming removed 4 bases from V and 5 bases from J; junction bases left unmatched: 8. CDR3 residues: CATSDPGTGWNEQYF. For the CDR3, the DNA is TGTGCCACCAGTGACCCCGGGACAGGGTGGAACGAGCAGTACTTC.

The table lists this clone with a few counts. V is TRBV5-6 and J is TRBJ1-2; the D gene is possibly TRBD1 (6 bases). Germline V gene sequence: CDR1 SGHDT, CDR2 YYEEEE. The CDR3 contains 12 residues. Trimming took 3 bases from V and 12 from J, leaving 15 bases between them. The CDR3 DNA sequence: TGTGCCAGCAGCTCGAGACAGGTTCTCGACACCTTC. It codes for CASSSRQVLDTF. The full variable domain, rest sourced from reference TRBV5-6 and TRBJ1-2, is DAGVTQSPTHLIKTRGQQVTLRCSPKSGHDTVSWYQQALGQGPQFIFQYYEEEERQRGNFPDRFSGHQFPNYSSELNVNALLLGDSALYLCASSSRQVLDTFGSGTRLTVV.

The chain is built from TRBV7-8 and TRBJ1-2; 10 positions agree with TRBD1. CDR3 length: 15 amino acids. V gave up 2 bases and J gave up 7 bases; unmatched junction bases: 7. CDR1 and CDR2 from the germline V gene are SGHVS and FQNEAQ. CDR3 residues: CASSLRQGAQSGYTF. The CDR3 nucleotides read TGTGCCAGCAGCTTACGACAGGGGGCGCAGAGTGGCTACACCTTC. The variable domain in full, with the rest retrieved from reference TRBV7-8 and TRBJ1-2, is GAGVSQSPRYKVAKRGQDVALRCDPISGHVSLFWYQQALGQGPEFLTYFQNEAQLDKSGLPSDRFFAERPEGSVSTLKIQRTQQEDSAVYLCASSLRQGAQSGYTFGSGTRLTVV.

The chain combines TRBV27 with TRBJ2-7; possibly TRBD2 for D (5 bases). The CDR3 is 14 residues long. Germline CDR1 reads MNHEY; CDR2 reads SMNVEV (reference sequence). V lost 6 bases and J 4 bases, leaving 16 bases between the germline ends. The CDR3 DNA sequence: TGTGCCAGCAGGGCGCACACGGGATTATACGAGCAGTACTTC. It yields the protein CASRAHTGLYEQYF.

The rearrangement links TRBV5-6 to TRBJ1-1; D perhaps matches TRBD1 (5 bases). In germline, CDR1 is SGHDT, CDR2 YYEEEE. Between the trimmed V and J ends, which lost 4 bases and 2 bases, there was a span of 12 bases. The CDR3 is made up of 14 amino acids. This CDR3 reads CASSPQDFNTEAFF. CDR3 nucleotide sequence: TGTGCCAGCAGCCCACAGGATTTTAACACTGAAGCTTTCTTT.

V gene TRBV4-2 combines with J gene TRBJ2-3, with unresolved D. The germline V gene encodes CDR1 LGHNA and CDR2 YNFKEQ. The CDR3 spans 15 residues. V dropped 0 bases and J dropped 0 bases, with 7 bases sitting between them. The CDR3 bases are TGTGCCAGCAGCCAAGACGGGTCTAGCACAGATACGCAGTATTTT. This encodes CASSQDGSSTDTQYF.

About this clone itself: A read error may account for a junction end that differs from germline. This rearrangement joins TRBV7-7 to TRBJ2-2; maybe TRBD1 (6 bases). CDR1 is SSHAT and CDR2 is FNYEAQ in the germline V gene (reference sequence). The CDR3 runs to 14 residues. CDR3 sequence reads: CASSSDRNTGELFF. In DNA, the CDR3 is TGTGCTAGCAGCTCGGACAGGAACACCGGGGAGCTGTTTTTT. The full variable domain, with the rest looked up from reference TRBV7-7 and TRBJ2-2, is GAGVSQSPRYKVTKRGQDVTLRCDPISSHATLYWYQQALGQGPEFLTYFNYEAQPDKSGLPSDRFSAERPEGSISTLTIQRTEQRDSAMYRCASSSDRNTGELFFGEGSRLTVL.

The chain links TRBV19 to TRBJ2-3, with 9 positions matching TRBD1. The CDR3 has 15 amino acids. Germline lookup yields CDR1 LNHDA and CDR2 SQIVND (reference sequence). V dropped 4 bases and J dropped 3; count of bases not matched to a gene: 5. CDR3 region: CASSRTGAGTDTQYF. CDR3 bases: TGTGCCAGTAGTAGGACAGGGGCCGGGACAGATACGCAGTATTTT.

This clone has only one observation. The chain uses TRBV5-4 and TRBJ2-3, with TRBD2 matching over 12 bases. Germline values: CDR1 SGHNT, CDR2 YYREEE (reference sequence). The CDR3 totals 16 residues. Trimming cost V 4 bases and J 1 base; bases outside gene matches: 4. The CDR3 spells CASSVPSGGGTDTQYF. Written as DNA, the CDR3 is TGTGCCAGCAGCGTTCCTAGCGGGGGGGGCACAGATACGCAGTATTTT.

The chain joins TRBV5-4 to TRBJ2-7; TRBD2 matches at 12 bases. V was pared by 4 bases and J by 1 base, with 3 bases of the junction left unmatched. The CDR3 totals 15 residues. Germline CDR1 and CDR2: SGHNT and YYREEE (reference sequence). The CDR3 is CASSLAGGLSYEQYF. CDR3 bases: TGTGCCAGCAGCCTAGCGGGGGGGCTATCCTACGAGCAGTACTTC.

This clone has only one observation. The J gene is TRBJ1-2, the V gene TRBV28; D ambiguous. Germline V gives CDR1 MDHEN, CDR2 SYDVKM. Trimming left V 6 bases short and J 6 bases short, with 11 bases between. CDR3 length: 12 residues. The CDR3 loop reads CASSISRDGYTF. Here the CDR3 DNA reads TGTGCCAGCAGCATTTCGAGGGATGGCTACACCTTC.

CDR3 loop: CASSPHQGAPAYEQYF. CDR3 sequence (DNA): TGTGCCAGCAGCCCTCATCAGGGGGCTCCGGCCTACGAGCAGTACTTC. This rearrangement joins TRBV7-8 to TRBJ2-7; the match to TRBD1 covers 8 bases. CDR3 length: 16 residues. The junction had 11 bases not matched to a gene; V was cut back by 5 bases and J by 2 bases. Germline CDR1 is SGHVS and CDR2 is FQNEAQ.

The count of this clone is one. This sequence joins TRBV29-1 and TRBJ2-2, with D possibly being TRBD1 (7 bases). Trimming left V 4 bases short and J 2 bases short, with 11 bases between. The CDR3 has 14 residues. Germline V gene data show CDR1 as SQVTM and CDR2 as ANQGSEA. The CDR3 sequence is CSVVRGANTGELFF. CDR3 nucleotides: TGCAGCGTTGTCAGGGGGGCCAACACCGGGGAGCTGTTTTTT.

This clone occurred once. The V gene is TRBV5-1, the J gene TRBJ1-1, with D possibly matching TRBD1 (5 bases). V was trimmed by 4 bases and J by 1 base, leaving 11 bases between them. CDR1 is SGHRS, CDR2 YFSETQ, per germline. This CDR3 has 14 amino acids. DNA of the CDR3: TGCGCCAGCAGCCCCGGACACCCGAACACTGAAGCTTTCTTT. Encoded protein: CASSPGHPNTEAFF.

This clone was detected only a few times. The CDR3 here is CASSEEARGTTGANVLTF. In nucleotides, the CDR3 is TGTGCCAGCAGTGAAGAGGCCAGGGGTACTACCGGGGCCAACGTCCTGACTTTC. The chain combines TRBV2 with TRBJ2-6; tentatively, D is TRBD1 (6 bases). The CDR3 runs to 18 residues. Germline CDR1 is SNHLY and CDR2 is FYNNEI. V lost 1 base and J 4 bases, leaving 17 bases between the germline ends.

The chain carries TRBV6-5 and TRBJ2-7; 9 nucleotides match TRBD1. The CDR3 is 15 residues long. In germline, CDR1 is MNHEY, CDR2 SVGAGI. V shed 6 bases, J shed 4 bases, and the junction held 10 bases outside the gene matches. Here the CDR3 DNA reads TGTGCCAGCAGCGATATAGGGACAGGGTCATACGAGCAGTACTTC. Residues: CASSDIGTGSYEQYF.

The V gene is TRBV10-2, the J gene TRBJ2-7, with 8 bases fitting TRBD1. CDR1 WSHSY and CDR2 SAAADI come from the germline V gene. This CDR3 is built from 14 residues. J lost 3 bases, V lost 4 bases, and 5 bases had no gene match. CDR3 sequence: CASSGGQVHYEQYF. Written as DNA, the CDR3 is TGCGCCAGCAGTGGGGGACAGGTTCACTACGAGCAGTACTTC.

The V and J genes are TRBV12-3 or TRBV12-4 and TRBJ2-1; D not resolved. The CDR3 is 11 residues long. V lost 10 bases, J lost 1 base, and 5 bases lay in between. CDR3 residues: CATESYNEQFF. CDR3 DNA sequence: TGTGCCACAGAATCCTACAATGAGCAGTTCTTC.

The V gene is TRBV4-2, the J gene TRBJ2-7; 9 bases line up with TRBD2. Germline V gene lookup returns CDR1 LGHNA and CDR2 YNFKEQ. The V and J ends lost 2 bases and 4 bases, in that order; junction bases with no gene match: 6. This CDR3 comprises 15 residues. The CDR3 loop is CASSQQPGLAYEQYF. CDR3 nucleotide sequence: TGTGCCAGCAGCCAACAACCGGGACTAGCATACGAGCAGTACTTC.

This clone was seen once. The chain joins TRBV7-2 to TRBJ1-5, with 9 bases fitting TRBD1. Germline V lookup: CDR1 SGHTA, CDR2 FQGNSA. Trimming at V came to 2 bases and at J to 7 bases, leaving 9 bases not matched to a gene. The CDR3 has 16 residues. The CDR3 spells CASSLNTGGSRQPQHF. CDR3 coding DNA: TGTGCCAGCAGCTTAAACACAGGGGGCTCGCGGCAGCCCCAGCATTTT.

The chain couples TRBV5-4 to TRBJ2-5, with D possibly being TRBD1 (5 bases). CDR1 and CDR2 from the germline V gene are SGHNT and YYREEE (reference sequence). V was pared by 2 bases and J by 5 bases, with 13 bases between. This CDR3 contains 14 residues. Here the CDR3 DNA reads TGTGCCAGCAGCTTCGCAGGGAATGCGGAGACCCAGTACTTC. This gives the protein CASSFAGNAETQYF.

The rearrangement joins TRBV11-2 to TRBJ2-3; D not certain. The CDR3 consists of 15 residues. The V end lost 0 bases, the J end lost 2 bases, and 9 bases lay between the germline ends. Per the germline V gene, CDR1 is SGHAT and CDR2 is FQNNGV. The CDR3 spells CASSLELVLTDTQYF. The CDR3 DNA reads TGTGCCAGCAGCTTAGAACTTGTACTCACAGATACGCAGTATTTT.

The chain recombines TRBV6-5 with TRBJ2-7; possibly TRBD2 for D (7 bases). From germline, CDR1 is MNHEY and CDR2 SVGAGI. The V end was cut by 5 bases, the J end by 7 bases, with 21 bases between. The CDR3 covers 15 residues. In DNA form, the CDR3 reads TGTGCCAGCAGTCCACAGGACGGGGGGCGTGGGGAGCAGTACTTC. It encodes CASSPQDGGRGEQYF.

The V call is TRBV4-2, the J call TRBJ2-1, with a possible D match to TRBD2 (7 bases). Trimming pared 6 bases from V and 9 bases from J, leaving 21 bases between. There are 15 residues in the CDR3. CDR1 LGHNA and CDR2 YNFKEQ come from the germline V gene. The CDR3 spells CASSEGGVLVGEQFF. CDR3 DNA sequence: TGTGCCAGCAGTGAGGGGGGGGTATTGGTCGGTGAGCAGTTCTTC.